These T cell receptor beta chains were read from a single sample in a study of blood T cell repertoires in COVID-19. TCRdb's table, derived via immunoSEQ multiplex PCR, lists solely in-frame clones and lacks some. Altogether over 90,000 clones are present, approximately 87% being singletons, with the ten largest covering just under 20%. The sequenced material came from peripheral blood. The receptors shown here come from a human donor in a cohort sampled during active COVID-19. CDR3s include the opening cysteine and the closing phenylalanine or tryptophan. A D gene is named only where the DNA matches it firmly. Some rows mark clone size as missing; the rest say once, few, many or name a class of expanded clone.

d_gene	v_gene	abundance	j_gene	CDR3aa	CDR3nt
-	TRBV7-9	-	TRBJ2-1	CASSFPRVGAEQFF	TGTGCCAGCAGCTTCCCCAGGGTAGGGGCTGAGCAGTTCTTC
-	TRBV5-4	once	TRBJ1-2	CASRPSSGGYTF	TGTGCCAGCAGACCTTCTAGCGGTGGCTACACCTTC
TRBD2	TRBV19	-	TRBJ2-5	CASSISGRGRETQYF	TGTGCCAGTAGTATAAGCGGGAGGGGGAGAGAGACCCAGTACTTC
-	TRBV2	-	TRBJ2-7	CASLQEVGYEQYF	TGTGCCAGTCTTCAGGAAGTAGGTTACGAGCAGTACTTC
-	TRBV10-3	-	TRBJ2-5	CAISEEALQETQYF	TGTGCCATCAGTGAGGAGGCGCTCCAAGAGACCCAGTACTTC
TRBD2	TRBV18	-	TRBJ2-2	CASSPPPGLAENTGELFF	TGTGCCAGCTCACCACCGCCTGGACTAGCGGAGAACACCGGGGAGCTGTTTTTT
TRBD2	TRBV10-3	once	TRBJ2-1	CAISGVRVSGRNNEQFF	TGTGCCATCAGTGGGGTCCGAGTTAGCGGGAGAAATAATGAGCAGTTCTTC
-	TRBV12-3/TRBV12-4	once	TRBJ2-7	CASSLSTDEQYF	TGTGCCAGCAGTTTGTCTACAGACGAGCAGTACTTC
TRBD1	TRBV28	-	TRBJ1-5	CASSSGQGVQPQHF	TGTGCCAGCAGTTCCGGACAGGGTGTCCAGCCCCAGCATTTT
-	TRBV6-5	-	TRBJ1-2	CASSYSAYRDGYTF	TGTGCCAGCAGTTACTCGGCCTACAGGGATGGCTACACCTTC
-	TRBV7-2	-	TRBJ2-6	CASSLAAPSGANVLTF	TGTGCCAGCAGCTTAGCAGCACCCTCTGGGGCCAACGTCCTGACTTTC
-	TRBV29-1	-	TRBJ2-7	CSVEAYGTDGAYEQYF	TGCAGCGTTGAGGCCTACGGAACAGACGGGGCCTACGAGCAGTACTTC
-	TRBV19	-	TRBJ2-3	CASTPTGRGNTDTQYF	TGTGCCAGTACCCCGACAGGTAGGGGGAACACAGATACGCAGTATTTT
TRBD1	TRBV2	-	TRBJ2-3	CASGLGQGPTDTQYF	TGTGCCAGCGGATTGGGACAGGGTCCCACAGATACGCAGTATTTT
-	TRBV12-3/TRBV12-4	-	TRBJ1-4	CASSASLKLFF	TGTGCCAGCAGTGCGAGTTTAAAACTGTTTTTT
TRBD1	TRBV7-9	-	TRBJ1-1	CASSPGTGLNTEAFF	TGTGCCAGCAGCCCCGGGACAGGTTTGAACACTGAAGCTTTCTTT
-	TRBV9	-	TRBJ1-1	CASSVAPDTEAFF	TGTGCCAGCAGCGTAGCCCCCGACACTGAAGCTTTCTTT
TRBD1	TRBV13	few	TRBJ1-2	CASSIRNRDRFNYGYTF	TGTGCCAGCAGCATACGAAACCGGGACAGGTTTAACTATGGCTACACCTTC
TRBD2	TRBV11-2	-	TRBJ2-7	CASSFQLAGDSEQYF	TGTGCCAGCAGCTTTCAACTAGCGGGAGACAGCGAGCAGTACTTC
TRBD1	TRBV11-2	once	TRBJ1-3	CASSAIQGAGNTIYF	TGTGCCAGCAGCGCCATACAGGGGGCTGGAAACACCATATATTTT
-	TRBV3-1/TRBV3-2	-	TRBJ2-1	CASSPPPQYNEQFF	TGTGCCAGCAGCCCCCCCCCACAATACAATGAGCAGTTCTTC
-	TRBV4-1	-	TRBJ2-1	CASSQGQYNEQFF	TGCGCCAGCAGCCAAGGTCAGTACAATGAGCAGTTCTTC
TRBD2	TRBV28	-	TRBJ2-7	CASSIARTSGAYEQYF	TGTGCCAGCAGCATAGCCAGGACTAGCGGGGCCTACGAGCAGTACTTC
-	TRBV29-1	-	TRBJ2-7	CSPRGDRIYEQYF	TGCAGCCCGCGGGGGGACAGAATCTACGAGCAGTACTTC
TRBD2	TRBV19	-	TRBJ2-3	CASMAGGPSPTQYF	TGTGCCAGTATGGCGGGAGGGCCTTCCCCTACGCAGTATTTT
TRBD1	TRBV19	-	TRBJ1-5	CASSEIQGVPNQPQHF	TGTGCCAGTAGTGAAATCCAGGGGGTTCCCAATCAGCCCCAGCATTTT
TRBD1	TRBV28	-	TRBJ2-7	CASFPPGQRANEQYF	TGTGCCAGCTTCCCACCGGGACAGCGCGCGAACGAGCAGTACTTC
TRBD1	TRBV4-2	-	TRBJ1-4	CASSRRAGTGDSYEKLFF	TGTGCCAGCAGCCGGCGGGCGGGGACAGGGGATAGTTATGAAAAACTGTTTTTT
-	TRBV9	-	TRBJ2-7	CASSAAQISYEQYF	TGTGCCAGCAGCGCAGCGCAGATTTCCTACGAGCAGTACTTC
-	TRBV7-9	-	TRBJ1-1	CASSLGGEGTEAFF	TGTGCCAGCAGCTTAGGGGGGGAAGGAACTGAAGCTTTCTTT
-	TRBV18	-	TRBJ1-1	CASSPPGIAEAFF	TGTGCCAGCTCACCCCCAGGGATTGCAGAAGCTTTCTTT
-	TRBV14	-	TRBJ2-7	CASSQDLDLRGSYEQYF	TGTGCCAGCAGCCAAGATTTGGATTTACGGGGCTCCTACGAGCAGTACTTC
-	TRBV5-1	-	TRBJ1-6	CASHPGGAIRRSPLHF	TGCGCCAGCCACCCCGGCGGGGCAATTCGACGTTCACCCCTCCACTTT
-	TRBV3-1/TRBV3-2	-	TRBJ2-2	CASTPKGSSGYYTGELFF	TGTGCCAGCACCCCCAAGGGGAGCAGCGGGTACTACACCGGGGAGCTGTTTTTT
TRBD1	TRBV9	few	TRBJ1-3	CASSVTGVAGNTIYF	TGTGCCAGCAGCGTCACAGGGGTTGCGGGAAACACCATATATTTT
TRBD1	TRBV28	-	TRBJ1-1	CASSRDRGTEAFF	TGTGCCAGCAGCAGGGACAGGGGCACTGAAGCTTTCTTT
-	TRBV19	-	TRBJ2-5	CASSPSGTFGETQYF	TGTGCCAGTAGTCCATCCGGGACTTTCGGGGAGACCCAGTACTTC
TRBD1	TRBV9	-	TRBJ1-3	CASSSGTGVTGNTIYF	TGTGCCAGCAGCAGCGGGACAGGGGTAACAGGAAACACCATATATTTT
-	TRBV5-4	-	TRBJ2-7	CASSSGGPYEQYF	TGTGCCAGCAGCAGCGGTGGGCCATACGAGCAGTACTTC
-	TRBV9	-	TRBJ2-5	CASSPRAWTTNQETQYF	TGTGCCAGCAGCCCCCGAGCCTGGACAACGAACCAAGAGACCCAGTACTTC
-	TRBV28	-	TRBJ2-7	CASSGPTGGVYEQYF	TGTGCCAGCAGTGGGCCGACTGGCGGGGTCTACGAGCAGTACTTC
-	TRBV18	-	TRBJ2-5	CASSPPSAETQYF	TGTGCCAGCTCACCACCAAGTGCGGAGACCCAGTACTTC
-	TRBV19	-	TRBJ1-4	CASSTLQGAELFF	TGTGCCAGTAGCACTCTCCAGGGTGCGGAACTGTTTTTT
-	TRBV7-9	-	TRBJ1-5	CASSLNRDNQPQHF	TGTGCCAGCAGCTTAAACAGGGACAATCAGCCCCAGCATTTT
-	TRBV5-4	-	TRBJ2-7	CASSLSGQSIYEQYF	TGTGCCAGCAGCTTGTCCGGACAGTCGATCTACGAGCAGTACTTC
-	TRBV4-3	-	TRBJ1-6	CASSMGQGGFSPLHF	TGCGCCAGCAGCATGGGGCAGGGAGGATTTTCACCCCTCCACTTT